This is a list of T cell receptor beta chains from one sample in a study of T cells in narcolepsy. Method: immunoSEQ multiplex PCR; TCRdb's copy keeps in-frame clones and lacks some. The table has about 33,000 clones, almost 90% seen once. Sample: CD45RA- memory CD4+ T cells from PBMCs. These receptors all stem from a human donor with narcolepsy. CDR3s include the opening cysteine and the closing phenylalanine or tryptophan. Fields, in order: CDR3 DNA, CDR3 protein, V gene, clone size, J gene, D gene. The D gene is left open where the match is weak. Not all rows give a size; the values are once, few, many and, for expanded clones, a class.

CDR3 DNA: TGTGCCAGCAGTTACTCGATCAGTTACGAGCAGTACTTC
CDR3 protein: CASSYSISYEQYF
V gene: TRBV6-6
clone size: NA
J gene: TRBJ2-7
D gene: NA

CDR3 DNA: TGTGCCAGCAGTGACAATTCACAGCAGCCCCAGCATTTT
CDR3 protein: CASSDNSQQPQHF
V gene: TRBV6-1
clone size: NA
J gene: TRBJ1-5
D gene: NA

CDR3 DNA: TGTGCCAGCAGTCCTATCCGGCCACTTAAGCGAAAGTACCAAGAGACCCAGTACTTC
CDR3 protein: CASSPIRPLKRKYQETQYF
V gene: TRBV27
clone size: NA
J gene: TRBJ2-5
D gene: NA

CDR3 DNA: TGTGCCAGCAGCCCCCTGCCGGGGGGGGTCTACGAGCAGTACTTC
CDR3 protein: CASSPLPGGVYEQYF
V gene: TRBV5-4
clone size: NA
J gene: TRBJ2-7
D gene: TRBD2

CDR3 DNA: TGTGCCAGCAGCTTATCGGGCGGGAACACCATATATTTT
CDR3 protein: CASSLSGGNTIYF
V gene: TRBV7-8
clone size: NA
J gene: TRBJ1-3
D gene: NA

CDR3 DNA: TGTGCCAGCAGCTCCGGGGGCTTTAGCACAGATACGCAGTATTTT
CDR3 protein: CASSSGGFSTDTQYF
V gene: TRBV5-6
clone size: once
J gene: TRBJ2-3
D gene: NA

CDR3 DNA: TGTGCCAGCGGTTTCGGGTTGGGAGAGACCCAGTACTTC
CDR3 protein: CASGFGLGETQYF
V gene: TRBV7-3
clone size: NA
J gene: TRBJ2-5
D gene: NA

CDR3 DNA: TGTGCCAGCAGCTTAATGAGGACTAGCACAGATACGCAGTATTTT
CDR3 protein: CASSLMRTSTDTQYF
V gene: TRBV13
clone size: NA
J gene: TRBJ2-3
D gene: NA

CDR3 DNA: TGTGCCACCACACCCATGACAGCCCTTAATGAAAAACTGTTTTTT
CDR3 protein: CATTPMTALNEKLFF
V gene: TRBV2
clone size: NA
J gene: TRBJ1-4
D gene: NA

CDR3 DNA: TGCGCCAGCAGCTTGGCCCAGGGAGGGTCGGCCATTCAGTACTTC
CDR3 protein: CASSLAQGGSAIQYF
V gene: TRBV5-1
clone size: NA
J gene: TRBJ2-4
D gene: TRBD2

CDR3 DNA: TGTGCCAGCAGCTTCGGAGGAGACACTGAAGCTTTCTTT
CDR3 protein: CASSFGGDTEAFF
V gene: TRBV5-6
clone size: NA
J gene: TRBJ1-1
D gene: NA

CDR3 DNA: TGTGCCAGCAGCAAGGATAAAGACACTGAAGCTTTCTTT
CDR3 protein: CASSKDKDTEAFF
V gene: TRBV7-9
clone size: NA
J gene: TRBJ1-1
D gene: NA

CDR3 DNA: TGTGCCAGCAGTGAAGAAACCTCGGGACAGCAGTTCTTC
CDR3 protein: CASSEETSGQQFF
V gene: TRBV2
clone size: NA
J gene: TRBJ2-1
D gene: NA

CDR3 DNA: TGTGCCAGCAGCTTAAGGGTGGGTTATACAGGGCTCTCCTACGAGCAGTACTTC
CDR3 protein: CASSLRVGYTGLSYEQYF
V gene: TRBV7-8
clone size: NA
J gene: TRBJ2-7
D gene: NA

CDR3 DNA: TGTGCCAGCAGCCAAGATGTGAACACTGAAGCTTTCTTT
CDR3 protein: CASSQDVNTEAFF
V gene: TRBV14
clone size: once
J gene: TRBJ1-1
D gene: NA

CDR3 DNA: TGTGCCAGCAGCCCCGCGAGGATCTCTGGAAACACCATATATTTT
CDR3 protein: CASSPARISGNTIYF
V gene: TRBV6-5
clone size: NA
J gene: TRBJ1-3
D gene: NA

CDR3 DNA: TGTGCCAGCAGTACGAGGGGCGAACAGCCCCAGCATTTT
CDR3 protein: CASSTRGEQPQHF
V gene: TRBV7-2
clone size: few
J gene: TRBJ1-5
D gene: NA

CDR3 DNA: TGTGCCAGCAGCGTTGAGGAGCGGGGGTTCGATACGCAGTATTTT
CDR3 protein: CASSVEERGFDTQYF
V gene: TRBV9
clone size: NA
J gene: TRBJ2-3
D gene: TRBD2

CDR3 DNA: TGTGCCTGGAGTGGACACTTGGGACGGGCGGGGGATACGCAGTATTTT
CDR3 protein: CAWSGHLGRAGDTQYF
V gene: TRBV30
clone size: NA
J gene: TRBJ2-3
D gene: NA

CDR3 DNA: TGTGCCAGCAGCCCGACAGGGGGGAACACCGGGGAGCTGTTTTTT
CDR3 protein: CASSPTGGNTGELFF
V gene: TRBV5-6
clone size: NA
J gene: TRBJ2-2
D gene: TRBD1

CDR3 DNA: TGTGCCAGCAGTGAAGTAAGTGGAGTTCCCGACGAGCAGTACTTC
CDR3 protein: CASSEVSGVPDEQYF
V gene: TRBV2
clone size: once
J gene: TRBJ2-7
D gene: NA

CDR3 DNA: TGTGCCAGCAGCCAAGTGGGGTGGGGGACTTCCTACGAGCAGTACTTC
CDR3 protein: CASSQVGWGTSYEQYF
V gene: TRBV4-2
clone size: NA
J gene: TRBJ2-7
D gene: NA

CDR3 DNA: TGCGCCAGCAAAAGGAGCACTGAAGCTTTCTTT
CDR3 protein: CASKRSTEAFF
V gene: TRBV5-1
clone size: NA
J gene: TRBJ1-1
D gene: NA

CDR3 DNA: TGTGCCAGCAGCATATCAGGGGGCACTGAAGCTTTCTTT
CDR3 protein: CASSISGGTEAFF
V gene: TRBV21-1
clone size: NA
J gene: TRBJ1-1
D gene: NA

CDR3 DNA: TGTGCCAGCAGGGAGACACTTGTGGGAAACACCATATATTTT
CDR3 protein: CASRETLVGNTIYF
V gene: TRBV28
clone size: NA
J gene: TRBJ1-3
D gene: NA

CDR3 DNA: TGTGCCAGCAGCTCGATCCGGGACTCAAAGGAGACGCAGTATTTT
CDR3 protein: CASSSIRDSKETQYF
V gene: TRBV7-3
clone size: NA
J gene: TRBJ2-3
D gene: NA

CDR3 DNA: TGCAGTGTGGCTGGGGCCAACGTCCTGACTTTC
CDR3 protein: CSVAGANVLTF
V gene: TRBV20-1
clone size: NA
J gene: TRBJ2-6
D gene: NA

CDR3 DNA: TGCAGTGCCAGCTACGAGCAGTACTTC
CDR3 protein: CSASYEQYF
V gene: TRBV20-1
clone size: NA
J gene: TRBJ2-7
D gene: NA

CDR3 DNA: TGTGCCAGCACCCACACAGGGGCACCCCTCCACTTT
CDR3 protein: CASTHTGAPLHF
V gene: TRBV7-2
clone size: NA
J gene: TRBJ1-6
D gene: TRBD1

CDR3 DNA: TGTGCCAGTAGTTCTTTGCGGGAGGGGGCGATCCCCTACAATGAGCAGTTCTTC
CDR3 protein: CASSSLREGAIPYNEQFF
V gene: TRBV19
clone size: NA
J gene: TRBJ2-1
D gene: TRBD2

CDR3 DNA: TGTGCCAGCAGCCCCCGAGGGCCAGATACGCAGTATTTT
CDR3 protein: CASSPRGPDTQYF
V gene: TRBV7-9
clone size: NA
J gene: TRBJ2-3
D gene: NA

CDR3 DNA: TGTGCCAGCAGCTCCCTCAGGGGCGCGGGGAACACTGAAGCTTTCTTT
CDR3 protein: CASSSLRGAGNTEAFF
V gene: TRBV9
clone size: NA
J gene: TRBJ1-1
D gene: NA

CDR3 DNA: TGTGCCTGGGTTAGACCTAGCACAGATACGCAGTATTTT
CDR3 protein: CAWVRPSTDTQYF
V gene: TRBV30
clone size: NA
J gene: TRBJ2-3
D gene: NA

CDR3 DNA: TGTGCCAGCAGTTTTGGTTCCGGCACTGAAGCTTTCTTT
CDR3 protein: CASSFGSGTEAFF
V gene: TRBV6-5
clone size: NA
J gene: TRBJ1-1
D gene: NA

CDR3 DNA: TGTGCCAGCTCACCCACAGGGATAGGTGGTGAAAAACTGTTTTTT
CDR3 protein: CASSPTGIGGEKLFF
V gene: TRBV18
clone size: NA
J gene: TRBJ1-4
D gene: NA

CDR3 DNA: TGCAGTGCCGACGGGGAGTCGGCGCAGTATTTT
CDR3 protein: CSADGESAQYF
V gene: TRBV20-1
clone size: NA
J gene: TRBJ2-3
D gene: NA

CDR3 DNA: TGTGCCAGCAGTCGACAGAGAGAGACCCAGTACTTC
CDR3 protein: CASSRQRETQYF
V gene: TRBV7-9
clone size: NA
J gene: TRBJ2-5
D gene: NA

CDR3 DNA: TGTGCCAGCAAGGGGGAGGGCAATCAGCCCCAGCATTTT
CDR3 protein: CASKGEGNQPQHF
V gene: TRBV2
clone size: few
J gene: TRBJ1-5
D gene: NA

CDR3 DNA: TGTGCCTGGAGCGCTAGATATGAGCAGTTCTTC
CDR3 protein: CAWSARYEQFF
V gene: TRBV30
clone size: NA
J gene: TRBJ2-1
D gene: NA

CDR3 DNA: TGTGCCAGCAGCATCTCTGCCGATCCCAACGAGCAGTACTTC
CDR3 protein: CASSISADPNEQYF
V gene: TRBV5-4
clone size: few
J gene: TRBJ2-7
D gene: NA